This T cell receptor (beta chain) was recovered during a study of cytomegalovirus exposure and HLA in healthy donors. This CDR3 contains 15 residues. Between the trimmed V and J ends, which lost 3 bases and 2 bases, there was a span of 10 bases. Germline CDR1 reads KGHSH; CDR2 reads LQKENI. Only in-frame clones appear in the TCRdb table, and some are missing; sequencing was by immunoSEQ multiplex PCR. Among some 220,000 clones listed, about 89% were seen once. The sequencing sample was made of PBMCs. J is TRBJ2-2 and V is TRBV18, with no clear D. This receptor was taken from a woman between 18 and 30 years old in good health and CMV-seronegative. As DNA, the CDR3 is TGTGCCAGCTCACCCGTTGGCCAAAACACCGGGGAGCTGTTTTTT. It yields the protein CASSPVGQNTGELFF.